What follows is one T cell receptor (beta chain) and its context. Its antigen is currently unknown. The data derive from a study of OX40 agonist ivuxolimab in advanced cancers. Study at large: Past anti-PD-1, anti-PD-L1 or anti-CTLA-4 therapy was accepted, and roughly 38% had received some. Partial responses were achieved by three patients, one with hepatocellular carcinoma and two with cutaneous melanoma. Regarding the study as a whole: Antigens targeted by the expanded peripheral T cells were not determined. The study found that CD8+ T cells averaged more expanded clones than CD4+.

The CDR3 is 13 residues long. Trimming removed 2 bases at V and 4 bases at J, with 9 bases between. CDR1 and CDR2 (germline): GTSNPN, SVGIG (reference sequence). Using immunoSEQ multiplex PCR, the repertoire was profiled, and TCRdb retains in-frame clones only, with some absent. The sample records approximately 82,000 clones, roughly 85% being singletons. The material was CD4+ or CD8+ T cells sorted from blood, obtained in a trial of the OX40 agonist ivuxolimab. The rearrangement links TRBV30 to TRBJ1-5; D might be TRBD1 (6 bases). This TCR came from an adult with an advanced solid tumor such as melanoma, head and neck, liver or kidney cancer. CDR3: CAWSLGANQPQHF. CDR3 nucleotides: TGTGCCTGGAGTTTGGGGGCAAATCAGCCCCAGCATTTT.